The source of this TCR beta chain is a study of blood T cell repertoires in COVID-19. Study-level information: The United States, Italy and Spain provided the acute and convalescent COVID-19 samples. Sources were T cells, B-cell-depleted T cells, or PBMCs; the material itself was cDNA or gDNA.

Methods used by the authors: Researchers report that nucleated cell counts were estimated from reference gene primer amplification. The table came from immunoSEQ multiplex PCR; TCRdb's copy has only in-frame clones and leaves some out. From that table come the V and J calls and clone size; the DNA was used to work out D and trimming. The sample consists of some 50,000 clones, more than 75% of them appearing once. Germline loops: CDR1 SGHRS, CDR2 YFSETQ. Trimming removed 1 base at V and 9 bases at J, with 10 bases between. The CDR3 totals 12 residues. The sequencing sample was made of peripheral blood. This sequence originates from a human donor in a cohort sampled during active COVID-19. The chain joins TRBV5-1 to TRBJ1-2; D is perhaps TRBD1 (5 bases). The CDR3 nucleotides are TGCGCCAGCAGCTTGTCCAGGGCAAGCTACACCTTC. Translation: CASSLSRASYTF. Supplemented by reference TRBV5-1 and TRBJ1-2, the full variable domain reads KAGVTQTPRYLIKTRGQQVTLSCSPISGHRSVSWYQQTPGQGLQFLFEYFSETQRNKGNFPGRFSGRQFSNSRSEMNVSTLELGDSALYLCASSLSRASYTFGSGTRLTVV.